The clone carrying this TCR beta chain was seen a few times. Germline loops: CDR1 MNHNY, CDR2 SVGAGI (reference sequence). After removal of 5 bases from V and 0 bases from J, the junction contained 10 bases not matched to a gene. CDR3 size: 17 residues. The data belong to a study of control samples from healthy donors and cancer patients. Assay used: immunoSEQ multiplex PCR; TCRdb lists only in-frame clones, some missing. The table includes about 140,000 clones, about 88% detected once. This sequence originates from a woman in her twenties or thirties in good health. The sequenced sample was blood. V gene TRBV6-6 combines with J gene TRBJ2-1, with TRBD2 matching over 7 bases. CDR3 nucleotide sequence: TGTGCCAGCAGTCCTACGGGAGGCAGGAGCTCCTACAATGAGCAGTTCTTC. This translates into CASSPTGGRSSYNEQFF.